This TCR beta chain was identified in a study of CD8 T cells in Susac syndrome. Random hexamers were used to reverse transcribe 0.5 to 1 ug of RNA. MiXCR, run by TCRdb on the immunoSEQ multiplex PCR reads, gives a single entry per CDR3 protein. The repertoire holds hundreds of thousands of distinct CDR3 sequences, with about 85% as singletons. The V and J ends lost 4 bases and 2 bases respectively, with 5 bases between them. Germline assignment: CDR1 MGHRA and CDR2 YSYEKL. The CDR3 length is 12 residues. About this clonotype: The conserved phenylalanine or tryptophan normally closing the CDR3 is absent here, so this likely arose from a read error.

This TCR derives from a human donor with multiple sclerosis. What was sequenced was CD8+ T cells from PBMCs. The rearrangement uses TRBV4-1 and TRBJ1-1; the D gene is possibly TRBD1 (5 bases). CDR3 sequence (DNA): TGCGCCAGCAGCCGGGACAACACTGAAGCTTTCCTT. Amino acid sequence: CASSRDNTEAFL.